A selection of T cell receptor beta chains follows, all from one sample in a study of shared clonotypes between healthy human individuals. TCRdb's copy holds only in-frame clones and misses some; the assay was immunoSEQ multiplex PCR. The data show over 2 million clones, 90% to 95% seen once. The sequenced sample consisted of naive CD4+ T cells sorted from blood. These receptors originate from a man between 18 and 29 years old in good health. CDR3s include the opening cysteine and the closing phenylalanine or tryptophan. Fields, in order: clone size, D gene, J gene, V gene, CDR3 DNA, CDR3 protein. D genes are given only for firm matches. Size is omitted from some rows. Given values are once, few, many or a class for expanded clones.

clone size: .
D gene: .
J gene: TRBJ1-5
V gene: TRBV7-9
CDR3 DNA: TGTGCCTCCAGCTTAGACGGGGACAATCAGCCCCAGCATTTT
CDR3 protein: CASSLDGDNQPQHF

clone size: .
D gene: TRBD2
J gene: TRBJ2-1
V gene: TRBV2
CDR3 DNA: TGTGCCAGCAGTGAGAGGCTAGCGGGGGGCGTTTCGTTCTTC
CDR3 protein: CASSERLAGGVSFF

clone size: .
D gene: .
J gene: TRBJ1-5
V gene: TRBV2
CDR3 DNA: TGTGCCAGCAGTGATGAGCCCAGTGATCAGCCCCAGCATTTT
CDR3 protein: CASSDEPSDQPQHF

clone size: .
D gene: .
J gene: TRBJ2-7
V gene: TRBV11-2
CDR3 DNA: TGTGCCAGCAGCCCCCTCTTCTACGAGCAGTACTTC
CDR3 protein: CASSPLFYEQYF

clone size: .
D gene: TRBD1
J gene: TRBJ1-5
V gene: TRBV30
CDR3 DNA: TGTGCGACCGACAGGGGAGGAAGGAGCAATCAGCCCCAGCATTTT
CDR3 protein: CATDRGGRSNQPQHF

clone size: .
D gene: .
J gene: TRBJ1-5
V gene: TRBV18
CDR3 DNA: TGTGCCAGCTCACCATTGGGGATGGATCAGCCCCAGCATTTT
CDR3 protein: CASSPLGMDQPQHF

clone size: once
D gene: TRBD1
J gene: TRBJ1-6
V gene: TRBV28
CDR3 DNA: TGTGCCAGCAGTCTGGGTGGGGCAGGGGGGTATAATTCACCCCTCCACTTT
CDR3 protein: CASSLGGAGGYNSPLHF

clone size: .
D gene: .
J gene: TRBJ2-5
V gene: TRBV7-2
CDR3 DNA: TGTGCCAGCAGCTTACGGGGTCAGGGGACGCAGCCCCAGTACTTC
CDR3 protein: CASSLRGQGTQPQYF

clone size: .
D gene: .
J gene: TRBJ1-1
V gene: TRBV18
CDR3 DNA: TGTGCCAGCTCACCAAGGGACGTGGGCACTGAAGCTTTCTTT
CDR3 protein: CASSPRDVGTEAFF

clone size: .
D gene: TRBD1
J gene: TRBJ2-5
V gene: TRBV7-9
CDR3 DNA: TGTGCCAGCAGCAAATCCGGGACAGGGTTGGCCCAGTACTTC
CDR3 protein: CASSKSGTGLAQYF

clone size: once
D gene: .
J gene: TRBJ2-7
V gene: TRBV9
CDR3 DNA: TGTGCCAGCAGTCAGAACAGCCCCTACGAGCAGTACTTC
CDR3 protein: CASSQNSPYEQYF

clone size: .
D gene: .
J gene: TRBJ2-2
V gene: TRBV30
CDR3 DNA: TGTGCCTGGAGTGCACTCCAATCCGGGGAGCTGTTTTTT
CDR3 protein: CAWSALQSGELFF

clone size: .
D gene: TRBD1
J gene: TRBJ2-7
V gene: TRBV11-2
CDR3 DNA: TGTGCCAGCAGCTTACTGGGACAGGGGTCCTACGAGCAGTACTTC
CDR3 protein: CASSLLGQGSYEQYF

clone size: .
D gene: .
J gene: TRBJ2-1
V gene: TRBV5-1
CDR3 DNA: TGCGCCAGCAGCCTGGACGGGGAGCCATCCTACAATGAGCAGTTCTTC
CDR3 protein: CASSLDGEPSYNEQFF

clone size: .
D gene: .
J gene: TRBJ2-7
V gene: TRBV6-5
CDR3 DNA: TGTGCCAGCAGTTACGGCCAGGGGAGTGTCTACGAGCAGTACTTC
CDR3 protein: CASSYGQGSVYEQYF

clone size: .
D gene: .
J gene: TRBJ1-2
V gene: TRBV10-3
CDR3 DNA: TGTGCCATCAGTGGGGAAGCAGGGAACCATGGCTACACCTTC
CDR3 protein: CAISGEAGNHGYTF

clone size: .
D gene: .
J gene: TRBJ2-5
V gene: TRBV5-1
CDR3 DNA: TGCGCCAGCAGCTTGCGGGCGGAAGAGACCCAGTACTTC
CDR3 protein: CASSLRAEETQYF

clone size: .
D gene: .
J gene: TRBJ2-2
V gene: TRBV11-3
CDR3 DNA: TGTGCCAGCAGCTCCGACAGGACCGGGGAGCTGTTTTTT
CDR3 protein: CASSSDRTGELFF

clone size: .
D gene: .
J gene: TRBJ2-2
V gene: TRBV7-9
CDR3 DNA: TGTGCCAGCAGCTTCCGGGACTGGGGCACCGGGGAGCTGTTTTTT
CDR3 protein: CASSFRDWGTGELFF

clone size: .
D gene: TRBD2
J gene: TRBJ2-5
V gene: TRBV7-7
CDR3 DNA: TGTGCTAGCAGCCCGGGACTAGCCGGAGAGACCCAGTACTTC
CDR3 protein: CASSPGLAGETQYF

clone size: .
D gene: TRBD1
J gene: TRBJ2-5
V gene: TRBV7-7
CDR3 DNA: TGTGCTAGCAGCCGGGGACAGGGAGAGACCCAGTACTTC
CDR3 protein: CASSRGQGETQYF

clone size: .
D gene: TRBD1
J gene: TRBJ1-5
V gene: TRBV6-6
CDR3 DNA: TGTGCCAGCAGAACTGACAGGGCGAGCAATCAGCCCCAGCATTTT
CDR3 protein: CASRTDRASNQPQHF

clone size: .
D gene: .
J gene: TRBJ2-7
V gene: TRBV5-1
CDR3 DNA: TGCGCCAGCAGCTTGGAAGGGAATACCTACGAGCAGTACTTC
CDR3 protein: CASSLEGNTYEQYF

clone size: .
D gene: TRBD2
J gene: TRBJ2-1
V gene: TRBV13
CDR3 DNA: TGTGCCAGCAGCTTCCGGACTAGCGGGAGTCAATACAATGAGCAGTTCTTC
CDR3 protein: CASSFRTSGSQYNEQFF

clone size: .
D gene: TRBD1
J gene: TRBJ1-2
V gene: TRBV6-5
CDR3 DNA: TGTGCCAGCAGTTACCGTGGGACAGGGGGCGGAGGCTACACCTTC
CDR3 protein: CASSYRGTGGGGYTF

clone size: .
D gene: .
J gene: TRBJ1-1
V gene: TRBV30
CDR3 DNA: TGTGCCTGGAGTACGGGTAGAAAGGCTGAAGCTTTCTTT
CDR3 protein: CAWSTGRKAEAFF

clone size: .
D gene: .
J gene: TRBJ1-3
V gene: TRBV11-2
CDR3 DNA: TGTGCCAGCAGCAATGTCGGTACCATCTCTGGAAACACCATATATTTT
CDR3 protein: CASSNVGTISGNTIYF

clone size: once
D gene: TRBD1
J gene: TRBJ1-3
V gene: TRBV28
CDR3 DNA: TGTGCCACCATCGACAGGGGATCCGGAAACACCATATATTTT
CDR3 protein: CATIDRGSGNTIYF

clone size: .
D gene: TRBD2
J gene: TRBJ2-7
V gene: TRBV7-2
CDR3 DNA: TGTGCCAGCAGCTTAGTACTAGCGGACTACGAGCAGTACTTC
CDR3 protein: CASSLVLADYEQYF

clone size: .
D gene: TRBD2
J gene: TRBJ2-7
V gene: TRBV9
CDR3 DNA: TGTGCCAGCAGCGTAAGTTTAGCGGGCCGAGGCGAGCAGTACTTC
CDR3 protein: CASSVSLAGRGEQYF

clone size: .
D gene: TRBD1
J gene: TRBJ1-2
V gene: TRBV7-2
CDR3 DNA: TGTGCCAGCAGCTCTAGCGTCGGGACAGATAACTATGGCTACACCTTC
CDR3 protein: CASSSSVGTDNYGYTF

clone size: .
D gene: .
J gene: TRBJ2-5
V gene: TRBV5-6
CDR3 DNA: TGTGCCAGCACCACGTATTGGGTCAGGCAAATCCAAGAGACCCAGTACTTC
CDR3 protein: CASTTYWVRQIQETQYF

clone size: .
D gene: .
J gene: TRBJ2-1
V gene: TRBV6-5
CDR3 DNA: TGTGCCAGCAGTTACACCTGGGCTCATGAGCAGTTCTTC
CDR3 protein: CASSYTWAHEQFF

clone size: .
D gene: TRBD1
J gene: TRBJ1-4
V gene: TRBV27
CDR3 DNA: TGTGCCAGCAGTTTATACAGGGGCGAAAAACTGTTTTTT
CDR3 protein: CASSLYRGEKLFF

clone size: .
D gene: TRBD1
J gene: TRBJ2-1
V gene: TRBV7-9
CDR3 DNA: TGTGCCAGCAGCCTATACTCTGGACAGGGTGGGAATGAGCAGTTCTTC
CDR3 protein: CASSLYSGQGGNEQFF

clone size: .
D gene: .
J gene: TRBJ2-4
V gene: TRBV7-2
CDR3 DNA: TGTGCCAGCAGCTTAGGCTTCACAGACACACTAGCCAAAAACATTCAGTACTTC
CDR3 protein: CASSLGFTDTLAKNIQYF

clone size: once
D gene: TRBD2
J gene: TRBJ2-7
V gene: TRBV7-9
CDR3 DNA: TGTGCCAGCAGCTTAGCGAGCGGGAGCCACGAGCAGTACTTC
CDR3 protein: CASSLASGSHEQYF

clone size: .
D gene: .
J gene: TRBJ2-3
V gene: TRBV5-1
CDR3 DNA: TGCGCCAGCAGCGGGGGCGGGATCCCAGATACGCAGTATTTT
CDR3 protein: CASSGGGIPDTQYF

clone size: .
D gene: TRBD1
J gene: TRBJ2-7
V gene: TRBV7-2
CDR3 DNA: TGTGCCAGCAGCTTAGCGTCAGGGGGACACGAGCAGTACTTC
CDR3 protein: CASSLASGGHEQYF

clone size: .
D gene: TRBD2
J gene: TRBJ2-1
V gene: TRBV5-4
CDR3 DNA: TGTGCCAGCAGCTTGGAAGCGGGAGGGCCCGGTAATGAGCAGTTCTTC
CDR3 protein: CASSLEAGGPGNEQFF

clone size: .
D gene: .
J gene: TRBJ2-2
V gene: TRBV19
CDR3 DNA: TGTGCCAGTAGTACCAAGGGGCGAGGGGAGCTGTTTTTT
CDR3 protein: CASSTKGRGELFF

clone size: .
D gene: .
J gene: TRBJ1-6
V gene: TRBV9
CDR3 DNA: TGTGCCAGCAGCGTAACCGGGATGTATAATTCACCCCTCCACTTT
CDR3 protein: CASSVTGMYNSPLHF

clone size: .
D gene: .
J gene: TRBJ2-3
V gene: TRBV7-2
CDR3 DNA: TGTGCCAGCAGCTTAATGCTAGTAGTGGATACGCAGTATTTT
CDR3 protein: CASSLMLVVDTQYF